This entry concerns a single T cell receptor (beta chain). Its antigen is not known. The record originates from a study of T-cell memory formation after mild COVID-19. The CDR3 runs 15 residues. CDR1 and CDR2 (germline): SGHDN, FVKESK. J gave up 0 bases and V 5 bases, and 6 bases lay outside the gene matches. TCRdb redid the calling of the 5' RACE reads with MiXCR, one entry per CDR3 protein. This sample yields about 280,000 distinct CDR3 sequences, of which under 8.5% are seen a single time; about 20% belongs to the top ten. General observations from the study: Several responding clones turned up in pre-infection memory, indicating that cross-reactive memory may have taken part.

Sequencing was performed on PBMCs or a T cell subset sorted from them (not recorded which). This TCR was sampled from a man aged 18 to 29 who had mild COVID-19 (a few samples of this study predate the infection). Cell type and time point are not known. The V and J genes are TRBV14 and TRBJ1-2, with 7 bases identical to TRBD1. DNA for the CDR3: TGTGCCAGCAGCTACCCCGGACAGGCTAACTATGGCTACACCTTC. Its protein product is CASSYPGQANYGYTF.